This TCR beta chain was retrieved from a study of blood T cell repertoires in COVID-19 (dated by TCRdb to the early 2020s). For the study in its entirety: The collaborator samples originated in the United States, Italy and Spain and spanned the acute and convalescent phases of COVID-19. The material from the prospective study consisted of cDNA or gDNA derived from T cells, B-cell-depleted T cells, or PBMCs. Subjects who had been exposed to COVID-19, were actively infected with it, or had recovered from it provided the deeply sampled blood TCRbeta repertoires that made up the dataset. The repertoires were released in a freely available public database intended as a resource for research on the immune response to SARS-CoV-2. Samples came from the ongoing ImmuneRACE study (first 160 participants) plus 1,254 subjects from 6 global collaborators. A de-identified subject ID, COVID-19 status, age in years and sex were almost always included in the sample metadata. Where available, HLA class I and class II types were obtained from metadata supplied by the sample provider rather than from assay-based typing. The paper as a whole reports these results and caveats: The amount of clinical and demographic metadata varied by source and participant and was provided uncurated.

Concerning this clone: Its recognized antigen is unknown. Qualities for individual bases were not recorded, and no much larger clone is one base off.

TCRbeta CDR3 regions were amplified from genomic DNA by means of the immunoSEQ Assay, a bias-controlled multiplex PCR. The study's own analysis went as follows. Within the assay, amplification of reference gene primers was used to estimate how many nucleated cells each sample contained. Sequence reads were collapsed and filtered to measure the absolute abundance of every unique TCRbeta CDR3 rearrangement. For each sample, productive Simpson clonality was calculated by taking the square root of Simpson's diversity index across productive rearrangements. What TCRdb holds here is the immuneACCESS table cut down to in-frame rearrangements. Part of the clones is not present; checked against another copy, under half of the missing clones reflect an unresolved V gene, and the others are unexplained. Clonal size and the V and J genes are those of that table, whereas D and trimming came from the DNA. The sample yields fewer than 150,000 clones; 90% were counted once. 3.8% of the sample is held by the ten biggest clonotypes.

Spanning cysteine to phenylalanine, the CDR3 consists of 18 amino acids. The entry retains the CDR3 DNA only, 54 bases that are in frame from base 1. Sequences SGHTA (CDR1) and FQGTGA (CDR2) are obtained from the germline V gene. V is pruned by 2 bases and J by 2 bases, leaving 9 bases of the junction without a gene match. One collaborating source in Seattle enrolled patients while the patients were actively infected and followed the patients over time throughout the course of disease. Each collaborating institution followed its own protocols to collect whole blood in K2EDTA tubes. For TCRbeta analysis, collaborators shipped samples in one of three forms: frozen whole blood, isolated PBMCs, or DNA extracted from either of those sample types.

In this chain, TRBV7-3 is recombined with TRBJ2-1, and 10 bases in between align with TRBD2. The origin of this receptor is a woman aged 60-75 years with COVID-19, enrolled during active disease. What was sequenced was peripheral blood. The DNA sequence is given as TGTGCCAGCAGCTTAGTCCCCGTAGCGGGGGGAACCTACAATGAGCAGTTCTTC. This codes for CASSLVPVAGGTYNEQFF.